This T cell receptor beta chain is from a study of graft-versus-host responses after intestinal transplantation. Study-wide results and limits: The study found high graft-versus-host to host-versus-graft clonal ratios in allografts of patients with graft-donor T cell macrochimerism. GvH clone levels peaked in circulation, and this peak was associated with early post-transplant HvG declines.

Concerning this clone itself: What it binds is not known.

Lamina propria and intraepithelial lymphocytes were released by processing graft tissue. The assay was immunoSEQ multiplex PCR, and TCRdb's table has in-frame clones only and misses some. The sample lists fewer than 20,000 clones, around 79% seen once, with 6.5% to 8.5% in the top ten. The TCR was taken from a human patient who received an intestinal transplant, so some T cells may come from the graft donor. Source: ileum tissue, taken roughly 70 weeks after intestinal transplant.

CDR3 sequence (DNA): TGTGCCAGCAGTGCTCTCAATGAGCAGTTCTTC. This gives the protein CASSALNEQFF. V is TRBV6-1 and J is TRBJ2-1, with unresolved D. Germline values: CDR1 MNHNS, CDR2 SASEGT. The CDR3 length is 11 residues. V dropped 4 bases and J dropped 6 bases, with 4 bases sitting between them.